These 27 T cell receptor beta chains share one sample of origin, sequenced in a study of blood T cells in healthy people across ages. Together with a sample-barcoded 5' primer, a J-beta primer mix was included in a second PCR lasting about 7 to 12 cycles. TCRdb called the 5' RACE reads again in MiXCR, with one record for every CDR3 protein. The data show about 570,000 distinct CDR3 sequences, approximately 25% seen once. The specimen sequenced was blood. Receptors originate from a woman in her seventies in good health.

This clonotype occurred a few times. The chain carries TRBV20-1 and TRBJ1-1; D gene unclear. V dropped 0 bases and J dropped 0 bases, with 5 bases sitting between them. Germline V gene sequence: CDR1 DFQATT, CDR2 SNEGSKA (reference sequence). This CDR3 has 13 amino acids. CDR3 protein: CSARDQLNTEAFF. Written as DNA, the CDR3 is TGCAGTGCTAGAGATCAACTGAACACTGAAGCTTTCTTT.

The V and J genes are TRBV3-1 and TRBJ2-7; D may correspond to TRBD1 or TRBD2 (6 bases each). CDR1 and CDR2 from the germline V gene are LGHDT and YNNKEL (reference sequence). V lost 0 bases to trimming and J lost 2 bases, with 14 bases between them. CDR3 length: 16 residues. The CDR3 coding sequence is TGTGCCAGCAGCCAAGATCTTACCGGGGGCCCCTACGAGCAGTACTTC. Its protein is CASSQDLTGGPYEQYF.

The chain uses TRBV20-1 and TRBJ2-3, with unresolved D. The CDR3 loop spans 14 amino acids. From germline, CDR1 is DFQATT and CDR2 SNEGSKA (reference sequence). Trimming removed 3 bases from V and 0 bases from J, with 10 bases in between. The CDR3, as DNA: TGCAGTGCTAGCGCTAGACACAGCACAGATACGCAGTATTTT. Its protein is CSASARHSTDTQYF.

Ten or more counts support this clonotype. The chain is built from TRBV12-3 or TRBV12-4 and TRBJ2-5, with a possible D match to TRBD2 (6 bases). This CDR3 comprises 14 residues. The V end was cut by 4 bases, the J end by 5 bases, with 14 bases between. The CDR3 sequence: CASSSQTRRETQYF. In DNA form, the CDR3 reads TGTGCCAGCAGTTCGCAGACTAGACGGGAGACCCAGTACTTC.

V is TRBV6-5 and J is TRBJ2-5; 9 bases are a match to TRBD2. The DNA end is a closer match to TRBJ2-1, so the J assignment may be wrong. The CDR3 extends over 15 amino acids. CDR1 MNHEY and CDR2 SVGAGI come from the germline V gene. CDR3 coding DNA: TGTGCCAGCTGGTCCGCGGGGGGGAGATACAATGAGCAGTTCTTC. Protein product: CASWSAGGRYNEQFF.

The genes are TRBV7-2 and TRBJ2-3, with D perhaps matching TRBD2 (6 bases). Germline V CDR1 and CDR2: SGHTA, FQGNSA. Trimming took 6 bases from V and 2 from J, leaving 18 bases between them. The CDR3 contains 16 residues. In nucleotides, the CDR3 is TGTGCCAGCAGTTACCACTTTGGGGGGACCACAGATACGCAGTATTTT. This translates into CASSYHFGGTTDTQYF.

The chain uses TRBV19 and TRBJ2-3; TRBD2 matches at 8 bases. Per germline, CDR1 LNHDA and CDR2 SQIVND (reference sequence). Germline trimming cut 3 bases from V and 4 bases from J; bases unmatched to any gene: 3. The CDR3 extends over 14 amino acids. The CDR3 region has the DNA TGTGCCAGTAGTATTCGGGAGGGGGCAGATACGCAGTATTTT. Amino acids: CASSIREGADTQYF.

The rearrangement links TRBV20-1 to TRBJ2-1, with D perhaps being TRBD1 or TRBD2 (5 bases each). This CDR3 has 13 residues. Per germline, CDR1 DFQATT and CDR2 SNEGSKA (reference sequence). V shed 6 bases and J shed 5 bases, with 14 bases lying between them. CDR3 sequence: CSAPGPDHNEQFF. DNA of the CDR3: TGCAGTGCACCGGGACCCGACCACAATGAGCAGTTCTTC.

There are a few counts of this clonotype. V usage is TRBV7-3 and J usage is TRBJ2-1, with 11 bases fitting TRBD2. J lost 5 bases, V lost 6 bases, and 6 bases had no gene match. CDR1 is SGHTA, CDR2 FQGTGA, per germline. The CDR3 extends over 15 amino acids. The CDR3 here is CASSRTSGSNNEQFF. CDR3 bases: TGTGCCAGCAGTCGGACTAGCGGGTCGAACAATGAGCAGTTCTTC.

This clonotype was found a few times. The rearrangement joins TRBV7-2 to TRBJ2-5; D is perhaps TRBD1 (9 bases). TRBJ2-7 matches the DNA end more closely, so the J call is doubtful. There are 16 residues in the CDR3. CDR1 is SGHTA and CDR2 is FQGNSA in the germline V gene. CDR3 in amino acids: CASSFREGTGYYEQYF. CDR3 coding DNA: TGTGCCAGCAGCTTCCGGGAGGGGACAGGGTACTACGAGCAGTACTTC.

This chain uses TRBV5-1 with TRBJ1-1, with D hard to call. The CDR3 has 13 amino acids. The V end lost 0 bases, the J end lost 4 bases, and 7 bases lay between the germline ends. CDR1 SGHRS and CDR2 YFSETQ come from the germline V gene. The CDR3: CASSLDGTTEAFF. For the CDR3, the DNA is TGCGCCAGCAGCTTGGACGGAACCACTGAAGCTTTCTTT.

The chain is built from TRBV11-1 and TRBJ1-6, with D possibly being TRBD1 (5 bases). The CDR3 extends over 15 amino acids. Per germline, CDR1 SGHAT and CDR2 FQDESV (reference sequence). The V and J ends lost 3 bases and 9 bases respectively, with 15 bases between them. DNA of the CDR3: TGTGCCAGCAGCTTTACAGACAGATCATTTTCACCCCTCCACTTT. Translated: CASSFTDRSFSPLHF.

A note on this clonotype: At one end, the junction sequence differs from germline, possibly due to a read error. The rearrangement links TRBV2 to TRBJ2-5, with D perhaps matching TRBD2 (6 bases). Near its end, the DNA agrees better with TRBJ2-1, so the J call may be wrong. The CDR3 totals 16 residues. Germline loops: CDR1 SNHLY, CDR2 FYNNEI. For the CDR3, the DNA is TGTGCCGTAATAGGGACGGGGCGGGAAGCCTACAGTGAGCAGTTCTTC. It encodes CAVIGTGREAYSEQFF.

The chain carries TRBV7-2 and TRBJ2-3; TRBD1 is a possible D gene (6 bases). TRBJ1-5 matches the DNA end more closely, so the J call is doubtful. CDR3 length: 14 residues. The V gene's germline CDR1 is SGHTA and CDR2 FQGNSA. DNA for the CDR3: TGTGCCAGCAGCCTACTAGCGGGGGCAGATACGCAGCATTTT. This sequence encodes CASSLLAGADTQHF.

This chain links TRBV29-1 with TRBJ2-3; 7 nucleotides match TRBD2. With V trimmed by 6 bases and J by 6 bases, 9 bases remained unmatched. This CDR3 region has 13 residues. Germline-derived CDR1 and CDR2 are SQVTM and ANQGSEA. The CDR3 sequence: CSVRLGGIDTQYF. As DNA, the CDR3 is TGCAGCGTACGATTGGGGGGGATTGATACGCAGTATTTT.

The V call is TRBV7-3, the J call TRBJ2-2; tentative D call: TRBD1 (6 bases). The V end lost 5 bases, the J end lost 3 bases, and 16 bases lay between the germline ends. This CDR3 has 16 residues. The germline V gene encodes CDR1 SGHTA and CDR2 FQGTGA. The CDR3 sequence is CASSQRQASHTGELFF. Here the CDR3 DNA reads TGTGCCAGCAGCCAGAGACAGGCCTCCCACACCGGGGAGCTGTTTTTT.

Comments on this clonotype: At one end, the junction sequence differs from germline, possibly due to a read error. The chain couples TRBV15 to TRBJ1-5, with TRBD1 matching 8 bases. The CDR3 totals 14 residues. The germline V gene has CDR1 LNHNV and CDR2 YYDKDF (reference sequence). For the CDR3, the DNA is TGTGCCGCCAGCAGAGCAGGGGGCGATCAGCCCCAGCATTTT. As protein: CAASRAGGDQPQHF.

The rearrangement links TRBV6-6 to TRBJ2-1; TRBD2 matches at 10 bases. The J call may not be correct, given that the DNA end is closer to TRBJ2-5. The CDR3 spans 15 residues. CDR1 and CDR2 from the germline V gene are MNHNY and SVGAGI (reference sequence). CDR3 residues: CASSLDSGGTKTQYF. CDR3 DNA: TGTGCCAGCAGCTTAGATAGCGGGGGGACAAAGACCCAGTACTTC.

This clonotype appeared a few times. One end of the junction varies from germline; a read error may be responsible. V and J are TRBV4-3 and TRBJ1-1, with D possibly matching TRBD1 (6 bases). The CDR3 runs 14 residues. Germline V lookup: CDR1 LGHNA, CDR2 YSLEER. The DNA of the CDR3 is TGTGCCAGTAGCCAGGTGGGCAGGGGCACTGAAGCTTTCTTT. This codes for CASSQVGRGTEAFF.

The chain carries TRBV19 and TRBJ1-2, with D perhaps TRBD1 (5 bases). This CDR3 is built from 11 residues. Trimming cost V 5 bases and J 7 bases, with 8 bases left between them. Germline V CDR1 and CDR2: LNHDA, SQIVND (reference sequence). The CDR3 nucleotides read TGTGCCAGTAGTCCAGGGCCTGGCTACACCTTC. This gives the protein CASSPGPGYTF.

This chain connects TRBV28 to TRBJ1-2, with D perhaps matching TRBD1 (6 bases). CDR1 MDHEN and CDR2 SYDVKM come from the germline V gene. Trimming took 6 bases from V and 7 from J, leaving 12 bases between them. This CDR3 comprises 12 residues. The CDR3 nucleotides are TGTGCCAGCAGACACAGGGTGACTGGCTACACCTTC. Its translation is CASRHRVTGYTF.

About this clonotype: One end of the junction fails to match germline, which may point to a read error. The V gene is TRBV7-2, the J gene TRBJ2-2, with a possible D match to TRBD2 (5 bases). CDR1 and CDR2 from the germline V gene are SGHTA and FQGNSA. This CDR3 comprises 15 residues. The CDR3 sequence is CVSRLRGSNTGELFF. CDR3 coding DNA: TGTGTCAGCAGACTTAGAGGGTCCAACACCGGGGAGCTGTTTTTT. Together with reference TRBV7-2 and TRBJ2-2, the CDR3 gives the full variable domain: GAGVSQSPSNKVTEKGKDVELRCDPISGHTALYWYRQSLGQGLEFLIYFQGNSAPDKSGLPSDRFSAERTGGSVSTLTIQRTQQEDSAVYLCVSRLRGSNTGELFFGEGSRLTVL.

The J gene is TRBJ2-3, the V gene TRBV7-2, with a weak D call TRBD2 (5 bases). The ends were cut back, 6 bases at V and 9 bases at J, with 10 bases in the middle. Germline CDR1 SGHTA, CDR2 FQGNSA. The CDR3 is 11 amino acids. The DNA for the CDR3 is TGTGCCAGCAGAGCGGTGACAACGCAGTATTTT. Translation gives CASRAVTTQYF.

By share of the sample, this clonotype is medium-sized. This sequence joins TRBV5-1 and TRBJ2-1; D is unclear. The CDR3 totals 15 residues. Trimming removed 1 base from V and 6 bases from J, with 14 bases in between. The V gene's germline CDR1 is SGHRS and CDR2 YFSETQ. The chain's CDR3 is CASSLFRTIINEQFF. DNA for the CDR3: TGCGCCAGCAGCTTGTTCAGGACGATAATCAATGAGCAGTTCTTC.

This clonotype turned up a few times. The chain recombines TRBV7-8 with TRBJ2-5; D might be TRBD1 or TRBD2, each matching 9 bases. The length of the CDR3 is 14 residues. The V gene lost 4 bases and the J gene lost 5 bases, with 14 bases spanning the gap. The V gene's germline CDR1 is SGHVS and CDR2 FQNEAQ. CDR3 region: CASSSSGTGETQYF. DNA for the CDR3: TGTGCCAGCAGCTCTAGCGGGACAGGGGAGACCCAGTACTTC.

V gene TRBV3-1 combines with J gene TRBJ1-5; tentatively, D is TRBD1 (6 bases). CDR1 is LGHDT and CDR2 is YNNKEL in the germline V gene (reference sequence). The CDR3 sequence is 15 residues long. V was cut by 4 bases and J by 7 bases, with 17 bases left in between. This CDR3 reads CASSPMIGGGQPQHF. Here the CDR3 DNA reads TGTGCCAGCAGCCCTATGATAGGGGGGGGACAGCCCCAGCATTTT.

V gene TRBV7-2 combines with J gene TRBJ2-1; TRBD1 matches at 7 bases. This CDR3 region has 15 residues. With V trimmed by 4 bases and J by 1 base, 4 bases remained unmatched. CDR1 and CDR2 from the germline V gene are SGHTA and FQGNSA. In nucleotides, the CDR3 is TGTGCCAGCAGCTGGGACAGCCGTTCCTACAATGAGCAGTTCTTC. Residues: CASSWDSRSYNEQFF.